A single sample gave rise to the 4 T cell receptor beta chains below, sequenced in a study of cytomegalovirus exposure and HLA in healthy donors (dated by TCRdb to 2015 to 2018). Libraries came from the immunoSEQ multiplex PCR assay. For the multiplex PCR, a mixture combining 60 forward primers for TCR Vbeta segments and 13 reverse primers for TCR Jbeta segments was used. Drawn from immuneACCESS, this table holds only the in-frame rearrangements with V and J called that TCRdb kept. Clones are partly lost; checked studies trace under half to an unresolved V gene and leave the rest unexplained. For this sample there are approximately 150,000 clones; approximately 71% appear just once. The biggest ten clones account for around 3.4% of the sample. The sequenced material came from PBMCs. Receptors were obtained from a man aged 35-49 years in good health and CMV-seronegative.

The chain recombines TRBV9 with TRBJ2-5; perhaps TRBD2 as D (5 bases). The last part of the DNA fits TRBJ2-7 better; the J call may be wrong. Looked up from germline, CDR1 is SGDLS and CDR2 is YYNGEE. This CDR3 contains 15 residues. The chain's CDR3 is CASSVFSGMGYEQYF. CDR3 coding DNA: TGTGCCAGCAGCGTATTTTCGGGGATGGGCTACGAGCAGTACTTC.

CDR3 coding DNA: TGTGCCAGCAGTGAAGGATACAGGGTTAATGAAAAACTGTTTTTT. The encoded protein is CASSEGYRVNEKLFF. The chain uses TRBV6-1 and TRBJ1-4; D perhaps matches TRBD1 (6 bases). Trimming stripped 1 base from V and 4 bases from J, with 10 bases between. In germline, CDR1 is MNHNS, CDR2 SASEGT. This CDR3 contains 15 residues.

The genes are TRBV2 and TRBJ1-5; the match to TRBD1 covers 9 bases. Germline V gene sequence: CDR1 SNHLY, CDR2 FYNNEI. CDR3 size: 15 residues. V lost 6 bases to trimming and J lost 6 bases; unmatched junction nucleotides: 9. The CDR3 sequence is CASRPGQGPSQPQHF. CDR3 DNA: TGTGCCAGCAGACCCGGACAGGGGCCATCTCAGCCCCAGCATTTT.

The J gene is TRBJ2-1, the V gene TRBV28; TRBD1 aligns across 7 bases. Germline-derived CDR1 and CDR2 are MDHEN and SYDVKM. This CDR3 region has 17 residues. The junction had 13 bases not matched to a gene; V was cut back by 5 bases and J by 3 bases. The CDR3 nucleotides read TGTGCCAGCAGTGGGACAGAGCCAGGCGCATACTACAATGAGCAGTTCTTC. Its protein product is CASSGTEPGAYYNEQFF.